The 14 T cell receptor beta chains in this list originate from one sample, sequenced in a study of blood T cell repertoires in COVID-19. Some clones are missing from TCRdb's copy, which holds only in-frame ones; the method was immunoSEQ multiplex PCR. Of around 63,000 clones detected, just over 85% appear once; the ten largest clones hold 1% to 1.5%. The sequencing sample was made of peripheral blood. The receptors stem from an elderly woman with acute or convalescent COVID-19.

The J gene is TRBJ2-5, the V gene TRBV4-1; tentatively, D is TRBD1 (6 bases). V shed 1 base and J shed 1 base, with 16 bases lying between them. CDR3 size: 17 residues. Germline V lookup: CDR1 MGHRA, CDR2 YSYEKL. The CDR3 here is CASSQAPPRTVQETQYF. CDR3 in DNA: TGCGCCAGCAGCCAAGCCCCCCCACGGACAGTCCAAGAGACCCAGTACTTC.

The CDR3, as DNA: TGTGCCAGCAGCTTCGGGGGTAGTTACAATGAGCAGTTCTTC. This translates into CASSFGGSYNEQFF. The chain uses TRBV5-6 and TRBJ2-1, with a tentative D call TRBD2 (6 bases). Germline values: CDR1 SGHDT, CDR2 YYEEEE. V was pared by 2 bases and J by 4 bases, with 10 bases between. The CDR3 is made up of 14 amino acids.

This clone occurred a few times. The V gene is TRBV7-3, the J gene TRBJ2-1; TRBD2 matches 12 bases. V gave up 3 bases and J gave up 9 bases; unmatched junction bases: 6. From germline, CDR1 is SGHTA and CDR2 FQGTGA. This CDR3 has 15 residues. The chain's CDR3 is CASSFYASGRGEQFF. DNA of the CDR3: TGTGCCAGCAGCTTCTATGCTAGCGGGAGGGGTGAGCAGTTCTTC.

V gene TRBV15 combines with J gene TRBJ1-3; 11 nucleotides agree with TRBD1. The CDR3 totals 15 residues. Losses at the gene ends were 3 bases for V and 4 bases for J; bases not matched to a gene: 2. Germline CDR1 is LNHNV and CDR2 is YYDKDF (reference sequence). The CDR3: CATSRDRGPGNTIYF. The CDR3 DNA is TGTGCCACCAGCAGGGACAGGGGGCCAGGAAACACCATATATTTT.

The chain combines TRBV5-1 with TRBJ1-4; a weak D match, TRBD1 (6 bases). Germline lookup yields CDR1 SGHRS and CDR2 YFSETQ. V lost 0 bases, J lost 3 bases, and 6 bases lay in between. The CDR3 runs 14 residues. Written as DNA, the CDR3 is TGCGCCAGCAGCTTGGGACAGGCTAATGAAAAACTGTTTTTT. This sequence encodes CASSLGQANEKLFF.

The chain has TRBV30 and TRBJ1-2, with D maybe TRBD1 (5 bases). The V and J ends lost 8 bases and 4 bases respectively, with 14 bases between them. CDR1 GTSNPN and CDR2 SVGIG come from the germline V gene (reference sequence). This CDR3 comprises 12 residues. The CDR3 DNA reads as TGTGCCGGACAACTGGGGGGCTATGGCTACACCTTC. This encodes CAGQLGGYGYTF.

The V call is TRBV28, the J call TRBJ1-1; D not resolved. There are 13 residues in the CDR3. V was trimmed by 9 bases and J by 1 base, leaving 12 bases between them. CDR1 and CDR2 (germline): MDHEN, SYDVKM. The CDR3 nucleotides read TGTGCCAGGACGGGGTGGAGGAACACTGAAGCTTTCTTT. Its protein is CARTGWRNTEAFF.

The genes are TRBV5-5 and TRBJ2-1; TRBD2 matches 11 bases. CDR1 is SGHKS and CDR2 is YYEKEE in the germline V gene (reference sequence). Trimming at V came to 1 base and at J to 8 bases, leaving 17 bases not matched to a gene. The CDR3 spans 19 residues. The CDR3 loop reads CASSLRSGRASSRVDEQFF. The CDR3 bases are TGTGCCAGCAGCTTGCGTAGCGGGAGGGCCTCATCAAGAGTGGATGAGCAGTTCTTC. The variable domain in full, with the rest retrieved from reference TRBV5-5 and TRBJ2-1, is DAGVTQSPTHLIKTRGQQVTLRCSPISGHKSVSWYQQVLGQGPQFIFQYYEKEERGRGNFPDRFSARQFPNYSSELNVNALLLGDSALYLCASSLRSGRASSRVDEQFFGPGTRLTVL.

The V call is TRBV4-3, the J call TRBJ1-2; D possibly corresponds to TRBD1 (6 bases). This CDR3 contains 13 residues. Trimming took 2 bases from V and 8 from J, leaving 12 bases between them. Germline lookup yields CDR1 LGHNA and CDR2 YSLEER. In nucleotides, the CDR3 is TGCGCCAGCAGCCAAACCGGGACACGGGGCTACACCTTC. Translated, it gives CASSQTGTRGYTF.

In this sample, this clone turned up a few times. The chain joins TRBV2 to TRBJ2-3, with a tentative D call TRBD2 (6 bases). V dropped 6 bases and J dropped 0 bases, with 10 bases sitting between them. The CDR3 runs 14 residues. In germline, CDR1 is SNHLY, CDR2 FYNNEI. The DNA for the CDR3 is TGTGCCAGCAGGGGCGGGGTTAGCACAGATACGCAGTATTTT. Its translation: CASRGGVSTDTQYF.

The chain joins TRBV2 to TRBJ1-2; a weak D match, TRBD1 (5 bases). The V and J ends lost 4 bases and 8 bases respectively, with 17 bases between them. From germline, CDR1 is SNHLY and CDR2 FYNNEI. The CDR3 totals 14 residues. The CDR3, as DNA: TGTGCCAGCAGTGTTTTTAAAGGGCAGGGAGGCTACACCTTC. Protein product: CASSVFKGQGGYTF.

The chain uses TRBV24-1 and TRBJ2-2; 12 positions agree with TRBD1. Germline values: CDR1 KGHDR, CDR2 SFDVKD. Germline trimming cut 7 bases from V and 17 bases from J; bases unmatched to any gene: 19. The CDR3 is 16 amino acids. In nucleotides, the CDR3 is TGTGCCACCAGCTCCTCGGGACAGGGGGCCGGAGACCTCATCTTTTTT. Translating it yields CATSSSGQGAGDLIFF.

The CDR3 DNA follows: TGTGCCACCTCAACGGGGGGACGGCTGAACTACAATGAGCAGTTCTTC. Residues: CATSTGGRLNYNEQFF. This sequence joins TRBV19 and TRBJ2-1; 7 positions match TRBD2. The CDR3 spans 16 residues. The trim removed 10 bases at V and 3 bases at J, leaving 15 bases unmatched. Germline V CDR1 and CDR2: LNHDA, SQIVND (reference sequence).

CDR3 amino acids: CASSPNEKLFF. CDR3 nucleotides: TGTGCCAGCAGTCCAAATGAAAAACTGTTTTTT. V and J are TRBV28 and TRBJ1-4; no clear D. This CDR3 is 11 amino acids long. Trimming removed 5 bases from V and 5 bases from J, with 3 bases in between. Germline values: CDR1 MDHEN, CDR2 SYDVKM. The variable domain in full, with the rest retrieved from reference TRBV28 and TRBJ1-4, is DVKVTQSSRYLVKRTGEKVFLECVQDMDHENMFWYRQDPGLGLRLIYFSYDVKMKEKGDIPEGYSVSREKKERFSLILESASTNQTSMYLCASSPNEKLFFGSGTQLSVL.